This T cell receptor beta chain derives from a study of blood T cell repertoires in COVID-19. Background on the study: Samples of COVID-19 (acute and convalescent) were obtained from the United States, Italy and Spain. PBMCs, B-cell-depleted T cells, or T cells provided the cDNA or gDNA that made up the material.

Germline V gives CDR1 SGHTA, CDR2 FQGNSA. V lost 5 bases and J lost 14; bases outside the gene matches: 15. The CDR3 runs 15 residues. The assay was immunoSEQ multiplex PCR, and TCRdb's table has in-frame clones only and misses some. In the table there are hundreds of thousands of clones, nearly 90% of which are singletons. The rearrangement links TRBV7-2 to TRBJ1-6; 7 bases are shared with TRBD1. This receptor was identified in a woman aged 40-49 years who had recovered from COVID-19. The sequencing sample was made of peripheral blood. CDR3 sequence: CASSPRDSNKVTLHF. Written as DNA, the CDR3 is TGTGCCAGCAGCCCCCGGGACAGTAATAAGGTCACCCTCCACTTT. Variable domain in full (rest from reference TRBV7-2 and TRBJ1-6): GAGVSQSPSNKVTEKGKDVELRCDPISGHTALYWYRQSLGQGLEFLIYFQGNSAPDKSGLPSDRFSAERTGGSVSTLTIQRTQQEDSAVYLCASSPRDSNKVTLHFGNGTRLTVT.